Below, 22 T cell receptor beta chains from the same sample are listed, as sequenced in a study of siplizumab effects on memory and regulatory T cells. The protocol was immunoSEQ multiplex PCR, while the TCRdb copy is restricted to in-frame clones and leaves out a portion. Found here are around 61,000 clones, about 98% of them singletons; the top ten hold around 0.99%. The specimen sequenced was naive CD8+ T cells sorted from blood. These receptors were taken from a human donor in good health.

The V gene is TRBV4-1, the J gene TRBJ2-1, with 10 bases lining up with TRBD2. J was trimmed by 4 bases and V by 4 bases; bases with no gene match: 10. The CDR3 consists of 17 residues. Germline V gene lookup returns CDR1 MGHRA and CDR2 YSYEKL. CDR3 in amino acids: CASSLPASGSSYNEQFF. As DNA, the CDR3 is TGCGCCAGCAGCCTCCCTGCTAGCGGGAGCTCTTACAATGAGCAGTTCTTC.

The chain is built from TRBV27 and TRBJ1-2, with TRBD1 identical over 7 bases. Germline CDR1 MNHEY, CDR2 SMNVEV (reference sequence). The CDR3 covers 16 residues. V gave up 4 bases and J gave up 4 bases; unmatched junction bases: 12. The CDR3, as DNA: TGTGCCAGCAGTTCCCGGACAGGCCTTATCGCCTATGGCTACACCTTC. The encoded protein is CASSSRTGLIAYGYTF.

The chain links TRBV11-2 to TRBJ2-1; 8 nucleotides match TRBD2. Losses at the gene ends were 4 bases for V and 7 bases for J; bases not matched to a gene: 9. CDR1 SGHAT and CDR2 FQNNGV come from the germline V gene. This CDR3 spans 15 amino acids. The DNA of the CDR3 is TGTGCCAGCAGCTCAAGGACTAGCTATTGGAATGAGCAGTTCTTC. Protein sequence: CASSSRTSYWNEQFF.

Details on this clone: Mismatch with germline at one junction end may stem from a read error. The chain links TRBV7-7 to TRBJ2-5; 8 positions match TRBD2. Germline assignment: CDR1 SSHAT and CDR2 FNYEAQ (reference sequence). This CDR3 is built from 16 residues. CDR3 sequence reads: CASSLGWREDQETQYF. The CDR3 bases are TGTGCTAGCAGCTTAGGGTGGCGGGAGGACCAAGAGACCCAGTACTTC.

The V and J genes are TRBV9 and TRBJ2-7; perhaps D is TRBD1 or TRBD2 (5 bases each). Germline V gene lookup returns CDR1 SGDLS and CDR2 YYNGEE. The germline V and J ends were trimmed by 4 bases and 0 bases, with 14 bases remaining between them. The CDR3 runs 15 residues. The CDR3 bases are TGTGCCAGCAGCACCTGGGACGCCAGCTCCTACGAGCAGTACTTC. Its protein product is CASSTWDASSYEQYF.

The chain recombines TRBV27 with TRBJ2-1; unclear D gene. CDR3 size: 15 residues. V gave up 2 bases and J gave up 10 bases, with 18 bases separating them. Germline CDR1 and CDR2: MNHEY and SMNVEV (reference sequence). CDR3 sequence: CASSLRIASIREQFF. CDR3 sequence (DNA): TGTGCCAGCAGTTTAAGAATAGCCTCGATCCGGGAGCAGTTCTTC.

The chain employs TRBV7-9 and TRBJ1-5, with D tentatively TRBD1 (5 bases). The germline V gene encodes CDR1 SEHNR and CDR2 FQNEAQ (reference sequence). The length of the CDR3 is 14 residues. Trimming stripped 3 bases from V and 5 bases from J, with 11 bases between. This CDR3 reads CASSFPGPYQPQHF. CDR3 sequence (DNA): TGTGCCAGCAGCTTTCCGGGACCATATCAGCCCCAGCATTTT.

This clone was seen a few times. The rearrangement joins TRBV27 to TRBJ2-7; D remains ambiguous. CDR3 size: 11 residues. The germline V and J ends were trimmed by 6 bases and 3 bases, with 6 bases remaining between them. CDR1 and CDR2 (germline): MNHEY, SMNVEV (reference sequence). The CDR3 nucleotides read TGTGCCAGCAGACACAACTACGAGCAGTACTTC. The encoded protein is CASRHNYEQYF.

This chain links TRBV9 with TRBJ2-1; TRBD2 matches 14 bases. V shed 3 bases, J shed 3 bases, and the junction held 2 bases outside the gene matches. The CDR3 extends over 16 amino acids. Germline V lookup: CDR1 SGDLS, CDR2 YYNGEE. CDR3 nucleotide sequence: TGTGCCAGCAGCGGACTAGCGGGAGGGCTCTACAATGAGCAGTTCTTC. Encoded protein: CASSGLAGGLYNEQFF.

In nucleotides, the CDR3 is TGTGCCAGCGGACAGGGTTTGGGCACCGGGGAGCTGTTTTTT. It specifies CASGQGLGTGELFF. The rearrangement joins TRBV27 to TRBJ2-2; 8 nucleotides align to TRBD1. Unmatched junction bases numbered 6, after V lost 8 bases and J lost 4 bases. CDR3 length: 14 amino acids. Per germline, CDR1 MNHEY and CDR2 SMNVEV (reference sequence).

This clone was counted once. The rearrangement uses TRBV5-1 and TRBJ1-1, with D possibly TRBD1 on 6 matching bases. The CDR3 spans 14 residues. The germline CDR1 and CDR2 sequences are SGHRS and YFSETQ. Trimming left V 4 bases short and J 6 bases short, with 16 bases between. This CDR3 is CASSGDIRSSEAFF. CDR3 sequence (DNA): TGCGCCAGCAGCGGGGACATAAGATCCTCTGAAGCTTTCTTT.

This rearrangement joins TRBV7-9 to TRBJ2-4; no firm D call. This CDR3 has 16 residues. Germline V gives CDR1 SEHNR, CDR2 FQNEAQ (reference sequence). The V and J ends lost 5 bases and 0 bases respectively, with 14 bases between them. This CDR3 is CASSLATDLAKNIQYF. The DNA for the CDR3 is TGTGCCAGCAGCCTTGCGACTGACTTAGCCAAAAACATTCAGTACTTC. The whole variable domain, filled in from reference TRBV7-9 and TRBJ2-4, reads DTGVSQNPRHKITKRGQNVTFRCDPISEHNRLYWYRQTLGQGPEFLTYFQNEAQLEKSRLLSDRFSAERPKGSFSTLEIQRTEQGDSAMYLCASSLATDLAKNIQYFGAGTRLSVL.

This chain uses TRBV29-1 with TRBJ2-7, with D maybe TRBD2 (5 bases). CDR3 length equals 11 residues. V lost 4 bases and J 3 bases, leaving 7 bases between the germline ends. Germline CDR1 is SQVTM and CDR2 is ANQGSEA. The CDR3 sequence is CSVAGNYEQYF. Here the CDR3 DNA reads TGCAGCGTTGCCGGGAACTACGAGCAGTACTTC.

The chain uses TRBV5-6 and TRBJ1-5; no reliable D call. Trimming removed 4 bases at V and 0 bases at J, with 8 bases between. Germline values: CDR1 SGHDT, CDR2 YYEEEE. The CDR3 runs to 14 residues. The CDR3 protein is CASSPWSSNQPQHF. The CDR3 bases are TGTGCCAGCAGCCCCTGGTCTAGCAATCAGCCCCAGCATTTT.

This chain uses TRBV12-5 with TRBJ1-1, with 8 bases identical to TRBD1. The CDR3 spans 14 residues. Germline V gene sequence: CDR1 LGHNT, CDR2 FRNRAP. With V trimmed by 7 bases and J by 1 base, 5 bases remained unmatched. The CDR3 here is CASDPTGANTEAFF. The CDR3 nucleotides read TGTGCTAGTGACCCGACAGGGGCGAACACTGAAGCTTTCTTT.

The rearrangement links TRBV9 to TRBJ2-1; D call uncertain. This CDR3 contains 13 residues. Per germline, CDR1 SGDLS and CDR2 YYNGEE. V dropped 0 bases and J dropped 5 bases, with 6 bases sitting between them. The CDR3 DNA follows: TGTGCCAGCAGCGTAGGCGCCCACAATGAGCAGTTCTTC. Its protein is CASSVGAHNEQFF.

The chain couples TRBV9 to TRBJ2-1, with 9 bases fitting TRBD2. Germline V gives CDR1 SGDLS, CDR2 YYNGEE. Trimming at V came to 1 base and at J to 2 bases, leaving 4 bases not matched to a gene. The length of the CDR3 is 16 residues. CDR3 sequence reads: CASSVTGGRAYNEQFF. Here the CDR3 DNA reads TGTGCCAGCAGCGTAACTGGCGGGAGGGCCTACAATGAGCAGTTCTTC.

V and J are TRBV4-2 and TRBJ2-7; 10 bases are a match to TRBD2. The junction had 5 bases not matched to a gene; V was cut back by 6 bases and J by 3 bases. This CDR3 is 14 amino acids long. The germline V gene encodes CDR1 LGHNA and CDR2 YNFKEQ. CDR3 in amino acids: CASSAASGSYEQYF. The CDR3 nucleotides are TGTGCCAGCAGTGCCGCTAGCGGGAGCTACGAGCAGTACTTC.

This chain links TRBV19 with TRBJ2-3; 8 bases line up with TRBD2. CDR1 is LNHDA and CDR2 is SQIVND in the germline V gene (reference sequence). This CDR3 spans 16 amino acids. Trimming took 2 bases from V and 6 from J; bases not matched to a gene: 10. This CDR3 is CASSISAGGPVDTQYF. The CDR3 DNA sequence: TGTGCCAGTAGTATATCGGCGGGAGGCCCCGTTGATACGCAGTATTTT.

The CDR3 coding sequence is TGTGCCAGCAGCTCGACCCAGACTAGCGGGAGCACAGATACGCAGTATTTT. Translation: CASSSTQTSGSTDTQYF. This sequence joins TRBV13 and TRBJ2-3; TRBD2 matches at 10 bases. The J segment lost 0 bases and the V segment lost 4 bases, leaving 7 bases of the junction unmatched. Looked up from germline, CDR1 is PRHDT and CDR2 is FYEKMQ (reference sequence). This CDR3 is built from 17 residues.

The CDR3 nucleotides read TGTGCCATCAGTGAGTACCAGGGCGGCACAGATACGCAGTATTTT. It yields the protein CAISEYQGGTDTQYF. This chain connects TRBV10-3 to TRBJ2-3; weak D call: TRBD1 (5 bases). Germline values: CDR1 ENHRY, CDR2 SYGVKD. CDR3 length: 15 residues. Trimming left V 1 base short and J 1 base short, with 9 bases between.

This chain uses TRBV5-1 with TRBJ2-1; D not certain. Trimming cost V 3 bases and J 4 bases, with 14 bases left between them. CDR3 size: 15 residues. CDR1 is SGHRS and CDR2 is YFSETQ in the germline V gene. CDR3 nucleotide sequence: TGCGCCAGCAGCTATCTAGAAAGCCCGTACAATGAGCAGTTCTTC. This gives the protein CASSYLESPYNEQFF.